The 28 T cell receptor beta chains below come from one sample, sequenced in a study of CD8+ T cells in alopecia areata. Once RNA had been extracted, it was reverse transcribed into cDNA to act as the sequencing template. The table came from immunoSEQ multiplex PCR; TCRdb's copy has only in-frame clones and leaves some out. The repertoire holds about 150,000 clones, with roughly 61% as singletons. Sequenced here: CD4+ T cells sorted from blood, sampled at week 0. These receptors came from a human donor with alopecia areata.

V usage is TRBV19 and J usage is TRBJ2-5; TRBD2 is a possible D gene (5 bases). The CDR3 covers 13 residues. The germline CDR1 and CDR2 sequences are LNHDA and SQIVND (reference sequence). The V and J ends lost 7 bases and 5 bases respectively, with 14 bases between them. The CDR3 DNA sequence: TGTGCCAGTAAGGGCGGGTTGGGGGAGACCCAGTACTTC. Protein product: CASKGGLGETQYF. The full variable domain, completed using reference TRBV19 and TRBJ2-5, is DGGITQSPKYLFRKEGQNVTLSCEQNLNHDAMYWYRQDPGQGLRLIYYSQIVNDFQKGDIAEGYSVSREKKESFPLTVTSAQKNPTAFYLCASKGGLGETQYFGPGTRLLVL.

This sequence joins TRBV5-1 and TRBJ2-3; D uncertain. From germline, CDR1 is SGHRS and CDR2 YFSETQ. This CDR3 region has 14 residues. V lost 1 base, J lost 2 bases, and 8 bases lay in between. Written as DNA, the CDR3 is TGCGCCAGCAGCTTGTATCAGGTCACAGATACGCAGTATTTT. Translated, it gives CASSLYQVTDTQYF.

This clone was seen a single time. The chain combines TRBV27 with TRBJ2-1; TRBD2 matches 12 bases. This CDR3 is built from 17 residues. The V segment lost 4 bases and the J segment 9 bases; nucleotides outside the gene matches: 13. Germline V gene data show CDR1 as MNHEY and CDR2 as SMNVEV (reference sequence). The CDR3 is CASSSPAASGGAGEQFF. The CDR3 nucleotides are TGTGCCAGCAGTTCCCCCGCCGCTAGCGGGGGGGCCGGTGAGCAGTTCTTC.

Only a few counts were recorded for this clone. Additional DNA sequences in this sample encode the identical CDR3. The chain couples TRBV19 to TRBJ2-1, with TRBD2 identical over 9 bases. J gave up 9 bases and V 4 bases, and 1 base lay outside the gene matches. The V gene's germline CDR1 is LNHDA and CDR2 SQIVND (reference sequence). The CDR3 is made up of 12 amino acids. The CDR3 is CASSTTSGEQFF. In DNA form, the CDR3 reads TGTGCCAGTAGTACGACTAGCGGTGAGCAGTTCTTC.

The gene calls are TRBV25-1 and TRBJ2-7; a possible D gene is TRBD1 (6 bases). Germline values: CDR1 MGHDK, CDR2 SYGVNS. CDR3 length: 13 residues. V lost 4 bases, J lost 6 bases, and 13 bases lay in between. CDR3 loop: CASSANRVREQYF. The CDR3 region has the DNA TGTGCCAGCAGTGCAAACAGGGTACGCGAGCAGTACTTC.

The rearrangement uses TRBV30 and TRBJ1-2, with D uncertain. This CDR3 comprises 13 residues. V was pared by 0 bases and J by 4 bases, with 9 bases between. Germline V gene lookup returns CDR1 GTSNPN and CDR2 SVGIG (reference sequence). The CDR3 DNA reads as TGTGCCTGGAGTGTACTACACAGCTATGGCTACACCTTC. Translated, it gives CAWSVLHSYGYTF.

The genes are TRBV4-1 and TRBJ1-1; perhaps TRBD1 as D (5 bases). The CDR3 is made up of 13 amino acids. Trimming left V 1 base short and J 5 bases short, with 8 bases between. In germline, CDR1 is MGHRA, CDR2 YSYEKL. CDR3: CASSQGGWTEAFF. The CDR3 bases are TGCGCCAGCAGCCAAGGGGGGTGGACTGAAGCTTTCTTT.

V gene TRBV27 combines with J gene TRBJ1-1, with TRBD1 as a possible D gene (6 bases). V shed 6 bases and J shed 7 bases, with 12 bases lying between them. The CDR3 spans 12 residues. The germline V gene has CDR1 MNHEY and CDR2 SMNVEV (reference sequence). CDR3 protein: CASRGGGIEAFF. Here the CDR3 DNA reads TGTGCCAGCAGAGGGGGGGGAATTGAAGCTTTCTTT.

The gene calls are TRBV11-2 and TRBJ1-2; D call uncertain. CDR3 length equals 14 residues. The V gene lost 7 bases and the J gene lost 3 bases, with 15 bases spanning the gap. Germline V gene data show CDR1 as SGHAT and CDR2 as FQNNGV. The CDR3 is CASTPGDGDYGYTF. The CDR3 region has the DNA TGTGCCAGCACCCCGGGCGACGGGGACTATGGCTACACCTTC.

The chain uses TRBV27 and TRBJ2-3; 9 bases map to TRBD2. CDR1 and CDR2 from the germline V gene are MNHEY and SMNVEV (reference sequence). The CDR3 loop spans 15 amino acids. With 6 bases clipped from V and 6 bases from J, the junction kept 10 bases outside the gene matches. The CDR3 bases are TGTGCCAGCAGACGTTGGGGACTAGCTGGCGATACGCAGTATTTT. This encodes CASRRWGLAGDTQYF.

This clone was observed a handful of times. The chain is built from TRBV29-1 and TRBJ1-2, with D possibly TRBD1 on 5 matching bases. This CDR3 comprises 13 residues. Trimming left V 4 bases short and J 4 bases short, with 13 bases between. Germline loops: CDR1 SQVTM, CDR2 ANQGSEA. The CDR3 here is CSVGGAPLYGYTF. The CDR3 region has the DNA TGCAGCGTTGGCGGGGCGCCTCTCTATGGCTACACCTTC.

The rearrangement joins TRBV7-9 to TRBJ2-4, with 8 bases lining up with TRBD1. Germline V gene sequence: CDR1 SEHNR, CDR2 FQNEAQ (reference sequence). With 3 bases clipped from V and 10 bases from J, the junction kept 8 bases outside the gene matches. The CDR3 runs 14 residues. Here the CDR3 reads CASSFLTGDGIQYF. As DNA, the CDR3 is TGTGCCAGCAGCTTTCTGACAGGGGACGGGATTCAGTACTTC.

The chain uses TRBV5-6 and TRBJ1-1, with D maybe TRBD1 (5 bases). The CDR3 is made up of 16 amino acids. V gave up 4 bases and J gave up 2 bases, with 18 bases separating them. Germline V CDR1 and CDR2: SGHDT, YYEEEE. The CDR3 region is CASSPLGREINTEAFF. DNA of the CDR3: TGTGCCAGCAGCCCTCTCGGCAGGGAGATTAACACTGAAGCTTTCTTT.

This clone was counted once. The V call is TRBV5-1, the J call TRBJ2-1; 11 nucleotides line up with TRBD2. This CDR3 spans 15 amino acids. J lost 2 bases, V lost 7 bases, and 5 bases had no gene match. Germline CDR1 is SGHRS and CDR2 is YFSETQ. CDR3 in amino acids: CASHSGGATYNEQFF. DNA of the CDR3: TGCGCCAGCCATAGCGGGGGGGCCACCTACAATGAGCAGTTCTTC.

V usage is TRBV7-2 and J usage is TRBJ1-4; 9 nucleotides match TRBD1. CDR3 length: 14 residues. V shed 5 bases, J shed 8 bases, and the junction held 6 bases outside the gene matches. Looked up from germline, CDR1 is SGHTA and CDR2 is FQGNSA. In DNA form, the CDR3 reads TGTGCCAGCAGCCTGGACAGGGGTCGCGAAAAACTGTTTTTT. Its translation: CASSLDRGREKLFF.

In its sample, this clone was seen once. This chain uses TRBV25-1 with TRBJ1-6, with a possible D match to TRBD1 (6 bases). The CDR3 contains 13 residues. V gave up 5 bases and J gave up 10 bases, with 12 bases separating them. Germline-derived CDR1 and CDR2 are MGHDK and SYGVNS. CDR3 nucleotides: TGTGCCAGCAGTAGGGGGGAACTATCACCCCTCCACTTT. It specifies CASSRGELSPLHF.

The chain couples TRBV2 to TRBJ1-2; a possible D gene is TRBD1 (5 bases). V shed 5 bases and J shed 3 bases, with 10 bases lying between them. The V gene's germline CDR1 is SNHLY and CDR2 FYNNEI. The CDR3 length is 13 residues. The CDR3 protein is CASSTGTDYGYTF. DNA of the CDR3: TGTGCCAGCAGTACCGGGACGGACTATGGCTACACCTTC.

This clone was seen repeatedly, ten times or more. This sequence joins TRBV4-1 and TRBJ2-1; D remains ambiguous. The CDR3 totals 12 residues. CDR1 MGHRA and CDR2 YSYEKL come from the germline V gene. The V end lost 0 bases, the J end lost 9 bases, and 6 bases lay between the germline ends. The CDR3 sequence: CASSQEVGEQFF. For the CDR3, the DNA is TGCGCCAGCAGCCAAGAGGTGGGTGAGCAGTTCTTC.

The CDR3 DNA sequence: TGTGCCAGCAGCCCACCCCCGGGACCCCCCTACGAGCAGTACTTC. It translates to CASSPPPGPPYEQYF. V is TRBV7-8 and J is TRBJ2-7; D tentatively fits TRBD1 or TRBD2 (5 bases each). The CDR3 sequence is 15 residues long. The V end lost 5 bases, the J end lost 2 bases, and 16 bases lay between the germline ends. Germline CDR1 SGHVS, CDR2 FQNEAQ.

The chain links TRBV6-1 to TRBJ2-7, with TRBD1 matching over 9 bases. With 5 bases clipped from V and 4 bases from J, the junction kept 6 bases outside the gene matches. Per germline, CDR1 MNHNS and CDR2 SASEGT. This CDR3 region has 14 residues. The CDR3 DNA is TGTGCCAGCAGTCAAACCGGGACAGGGTACGAGCAGTACTTC. It is translated as CASSQTGTGYEQYF.

This chain links TRBV29-1 with TRBJ1-2, with 8 positions matching TRBD1. Germline CDR1 is SQVTM and CDR2 is ANQGSEA. CDR3 length: 13 residues. V shed 1 base and J 7 bases; nucleotides not matched to a gene: 5. The CDR3 loop reads CSVEGQGASGYTF. The CDR3 DNA sequence: TGCAGCGTTGAAGGCCAGGGGGCCAGTGGCTACACCTTC.

This clone was seen more than once but under ten times. The J gene is TRBJ2-1, the V gene TRBV4-2; D ambiguous. Trimming shortened V by 3 bases and J by 6 bases, and 6 bases separated the two germline ends. CDR3 size: 12 residues. CDR1 LGHNA and CDR2 YNFKEQ come from the germline V gene. The CDR3 reads CASSQHLNEQFF. CDR3 bases: TGTGCCAGCAGCCAGCATCTCAATGAGCAGTTCTTC.

This clone was found a few times. Written as DNA, the CDR3 is TGCAGCGTTGGACAGGGAAGACAGCCCCAGCATTTT. Translated: CSVGQGRQPQHF. The rearrangement joins TRBV29-1 to TRBJ1-5; 7 bases line up with TRBD1. Germline V gene data show CDR1 as SQVTM and CDR2 as ANQGSEA. With V trimmed by 4 bases and J by 7 bases, 4 bases remained unmatched. CDR3 length equals 12 residues.

This chain links TRBV5-6 with TRBJ1-2, with 7 bases lining up with TRBD1. The germline gives CDR1 SGHDT, CDR2 YYEEEE. This CDR3 is 13 amino acids long. V lost 5 bases and J lost 3; bases outside the gene matches: 4. The chain's CDR3 is CASRKQGYYGYTF. CDR3 nucleotides: TGTGCCAGCAGGAAACAGGGGTACTATGGCTACACCTTC. Supplemented by reference TRBV5-6 and TRBJ1-2, the full variable domain reads DAGVTQSPTHLIKTRGQQVTLRCSPKSGHDTVSWYQQALGQGPQFIFQYYEEEERQRGNFPDRFSGHQFPNYSSELNVNALLLGDSALYLCASRKQGYYGYTFGSGTRLTVV.

This rearrangement joins TRBV7-9 to TRBJ2-1; D not certain. Trimming pared 4 bases from V and 8 bases from J, leaving 9 bases between. The CDR3 has 12 amino acids. Per the germline V gene, CDR1 is SEHNR and CDR2 is FQNEAQ (reference sequence). CDR3 loop: CASSSPWDEQFF. CDR3 bases: TGTGCCAGCAGCTCCCCTTGGGATGAGCAGTTCTTC.

In its sample, this clone was seen once. The V call is TRBV27, the J call TRBJ1-6; TRBD1 is a possible D gene (5 bases). This CDR3 spans 14 amino acids. V was pared by 11 bases and J by 9 bases, with 20 bases between. Germline V gene data show CDR1 as MNHEY and CDR2 as SMNVEV (reference sequence). In DNA form, the CDR3 reads TGTGCCGCGCGGAACGGGGGAAGTAGTTCACCCCTCCACTTT. It is translated as CAARNGGSSSPLHF.

The chain links TRBV14 to TRBJ2-7; 11 bases are a match to TRBD1. The CDR3 is made up of 14 amino acids. The trim removed 6 bases at V and 3 bases at J, leaving 4 bases unmatched. Germline CDR1 reads SGHDN; CDR2 reads FVKESK. The CDR3 nucleotides are TGTGCCAGCAGTCGCGGGACAGGGGGCTACGAGCAGTACTTC. It yields the protein CASSRGTGGYEQYF.

This chain connects TRBV18 to TRBJ1-2; 9 nucleotides agree with TRBD1. J was trimmed by 6 bases and V by 3 bases; bases with no gene match: 8. CDR3 length: 15 residues. Germline CDR1 and CDR2: KGHSH and LQKENI. CDR3 in DNA: TGTGCCAGCTCACCCTCACAGGGGGCGCATAATGGCTACACCTTC. Translation: CASSPSQGAHNGYTF.